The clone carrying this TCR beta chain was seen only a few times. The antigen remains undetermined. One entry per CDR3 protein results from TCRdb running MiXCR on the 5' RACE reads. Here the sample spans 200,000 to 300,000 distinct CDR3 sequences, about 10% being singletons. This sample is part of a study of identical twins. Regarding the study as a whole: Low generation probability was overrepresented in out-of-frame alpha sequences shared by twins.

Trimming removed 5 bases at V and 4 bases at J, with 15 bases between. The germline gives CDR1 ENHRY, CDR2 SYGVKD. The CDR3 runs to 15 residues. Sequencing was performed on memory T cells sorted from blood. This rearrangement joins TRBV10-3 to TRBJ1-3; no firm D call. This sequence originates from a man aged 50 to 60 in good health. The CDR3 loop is CAISNPGVGGNTIYF. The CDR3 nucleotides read TGTGCCATCAGTAACCCCGGGGTTGGAGGAAACACCATATATTTT.